This is a list of T cell receptor beta chains from one sample in a study of T cell changes during pregnancy in multiple sclerosis. Produced via immunoSEQ multiplex PCR; TCRdb's table is partial and in-frame only. Of tens of thousands of clones detected, over 80% appear once; the ten largest clones hold about 2.3%. Sequences were derived from peripheral blood, sampled before pregnancy. The receptors here all came from a female donor with multiple sclerosis, enrolled in a pregnancy study. Both conserved end residues are part of each CDR3. The D gene is left open where the match is weak. Rows give clone size only sometimes, using once, few, many, or a class for an expanded clone.

j_call	v_call	clone_size	d_call	cdr3_nt	cdr3_aa
TRBJ1-3	TRBV16	NA	NA	TGTGCCAGCAGTCGCGGACAGACAAGCTCTGGAAACACCATATATTTT	CASSRGQTSSGNTIYF
TRBJ2-2	TRBV7-9	NA	NA	TGTGCCAGCAGCTTAGAAGTCAGGACCGGGGAGCTGTTTTTT	CASSLEVRTGELFF
TRBJ2-7	TRBV9	NA	NA	TGTGCCAGCAGCAATGGACTCCCACATATCAAGCAGTACTTC	CASSNGLPHIKQYF
TRBJ2-4	TRBV5-5	NA	NA	TGTGCCAGCAGCTTGTCTGGTGCGGCCAAAAACATTCAGTACTTC	CASSLSGAAKNIQYF
TRBJ2-1	TRBV4-1	NA	TRBD2	TGCGCCAGCAGCCATATAGCGGGTAGCTCCTACAATGAGCAGTTCTTC	CASSHIAGSSYNEQFF
TRBJ1-1	TRBV30	NA	TRBD1	TGTGCCTGGAAATACAGGGGAGGCACTGAAGCTTTCTTT	CAWKYRGGTEAFF
TRBJ2-2	TRBV6-4	NA	TRBD1	TGTGCCAGCAGCCCGACAGGGGGCCTTGGGAACACCGGGGAGCTGTTTTTT	CASSPTGGLGNTGELFF
TRBJ1-1	TRBV5-1	NA	TRBD1	TGCGCCAGCAGCTTACTTAACAGGGGATGGTCTGAAGCTTTCTTT	CASSLLNRGWSEAFF
TRBJ1-2	TRBV30	NA	NA	TGTGCCTGGAGTACTCGCGGAGGGTATGGCTACACCTTC	CAWSTRGGYGYTF
TRBJ2-1	TRBV6-1	NA	TRBD2	TGTGCCAGCAGTGAACATAGCGGGGAATACAATGAGCAGTTCTTC	CASSEHSGEYNEQFF
TRBJ2-7	TRBV5-4	once	TRBD1	TGTGCCAGCGGCACCGGGACAGGGGAGGGCGAGCAGTACTTC	CASGTGTGEGEQYF
TRBJ2-1	TRBV18	NA	NA	TGTGCCAGCTCAACGTCAACTCCGAATGAGCAGTTCTTC	CASSTSTPNEQFF
TRBJ1-3	TRBV6-6	NA	TRBD1	TGTGCCAGCCACTACCAGGGGGCTGGAAACACCATATATTTT	CASHYQGAGNTIYF
TRBJ2-1	TRBV19	NA	TRBD1	TGTGCCAGTAGTAGGGACAGGGAAACGTTCTTC	CASSRDRETFF
TRBJ2-7	TRBV4-1	NA	NA	TGCGCCAGCAGCCAAGTGGCAGACTTCTCATACGAGCAGTACTTC	CASSQVADFSYEQYF
TRBJ2-1	TRBV11-2	NA	TRBD2	TGTGCCAGCAGCTTGGCACCCGGGAGGGCCGGATCAGATGAGCAGTTCTTC	CASSLAPGRAGSDEQFF
TRBJ2-7	TRBV29-1	NA	TRBD2	TGCAGCGTGACTAGCGGGAGCGAGCAGTACTTC	CSVTSGSEQYF
TRBJ1-2	TRBV28	NA	NA	TGTGCCAGCAGAACCAGGGGCGATAACTATGGCTACACCTTC	CASRTRGDNYGYTF
TRBJ1-1	TRBV30	few	NA	TGTGCCTGGAGTTCCCGCGGGGGAAACACTGAAGCTTTCTTT	CAWSSRGGNTEAFF
TRBJ2-1	TRBV29-1	NA	TRBD1	TGCAGCGCCGGGACAGGGGGCGGAAGGCTTTACAATGAGCAGTTCTTC	CSAGTGGGRLYNEQFF
TRBJ1-3	TRBV25-1	NA	NA	TGTGCCAGCAGTGACACAGGGTTGGCGAACACCATATATTTT	CASSDTGLANTIYF
TRBJ2-7	TRBV5-5	NA	TRBD2	TGTGCCAGCAGCTTGGACCCTAGCGGGATTGCCAGAGGCGAGCAGTACTTC	CASSLDPSGIARGEQYF
TRBJ2-7	TRBV10-3	NA	TRBD2	TGTGCCATCAGCGATAGCGGGACGCCCTCCTACGAGCAGTACTTC	CAISDSGTPSYEQYF
TRBJ1-5	TRBV7-8	NA	NA	TGTGCCAGCAGCCCATACGGGGGGAGCAATCAGCCCCAGCATTTT	CASSPYGGSNQPQHF
TRBJ2-7	TRBV19	once	TRBD1	TGTGCCAGTAGTATGGTGGGACAGAACTACGAGCAGTACTTC	CASSMVGQNYEQYF
TRBJ1-5	TRBV28	NA	NA	TGTGCCAGCCGAAAGTCAGATTACACGTCCCAGCATTTT	CASRKSDYTSQHF
TRBJ2-1	TRBV15	NA	NA	TGTGCCACCAGCTATCGACGGCGGGATCAGCTCAATGAGCAGTTCTTC	CATSYRRRDQLNEQFF